The source of this T cell receptor beta chain is a study of technical replicates of blood from a handful of donors. This CDR3 comprises 15 residues. V shed 5 bases and J shed 2 bases, with 16 bases lying between them. Germline V gene data show CDR1 as LNHDA and CDR2 as SQIVND (reference sequence). Clones were read by immunoSEQ multiplex PCR, and TCRdb kept only the in-frame ones, dropping some. Of roughly 71,000 clones detected, just under 97% appear once; the ten largest clones hold less than 0.3%. Material for sequencing was T cells isolated from PBMCs. The chain recombines TRBV19 with TRBJ2-7; the D gene is possibly TRBD1 (6 bases). This TCR derives from a human donor in good health. Written as DNA, the CDR3 is TGTGCCAGTAGTTTAGCCCGGCAGGGGCCCTACGAGCAGTACTTC. Protein sequence: CASSLARQGPYEQYF.